These 21 T cell receptor beta chains originate from one sample sequenced in a study of blood T cells in healthy people across ages. The authors ran a second PCR of 7 to 11 cycles using a sample-barcoded 5' primer and a J-beta primer mix. From the 5' RACE reads, TCRdb called clonotypes with MiXCR, one entry per CDR3 protein. The sample consists of some 710,000 distinct CDR3 sequences, around a fifth of them appearing once. Sequenced material: blood. These receptors were collected from a man in his 70s in good health.

This clonotype was seen only a few times. The rearrangement links TRBV9 to TRBJ2-4; no clear D gene. Germline V CDR1 and CDR2: SGDLS, YYNGEE. The CDR3 runs 14 residues. Trimming took 0 bases from V and 2 from J, leaving 6 bases between them. The CDR3 sequence is CASSVGISKNIQYF. The CDR3 DNA reads as TGTGCCAGCAGCGTAGGGATATCCAAAAACATTCAGTACTTC.

This clonotype came up a few times. This chain connects TRBV20-1 to TRBJ1-1, with D possibly TRBD1 on 6 matching bases. Germline V gives CDR1 DFQATT, CDR2 SNEGSKA (reference sequence). Trimming took 2 bases from V and 3 from J, leaving 16 bases between them. The CDR3 covers 15 residues. Written as DNA, the CDR3 is TGCAGTGCTAGATCCCCTGGGGGGCCCGACACTGAAGCTTTCTTT. Translation: CSARSPGGPDTEAFF.

The chain recombines TRBV12-3 or TRBV12-4 with TRBJ1-1, with D hard to call. This CDR3 is 13 amino acids long. Trimming pared 6 bases from V and 5 bases from J, leaving 13 bases between. In DNA form, the CDR3 reads TGTGCCAGCAGCCCCCACAAGGAGACTGAAGCTTTCTTT. Amino acids: CASSPHKETEAFF.

This clonotype was counted many times. The J gene is TRBJ2-5, the V gene TRBV5-5, with 13 bases lining up with TRBD2. The V gene end was trimmed by 1 base and the J gene end by 3 bases; junction bases not matched to a gene: 0. Germline V lookup: CDR1 SGHKS, CDR2 YYEKEE (reference sequence). The CDR3 spans 15 residues. The chain's CDR3 is CASSLTSGREETQYF. CDR3 in DNA: TGTGCCAGCAGCTTGACTAGCGGGAGGGAAGAGACCCAGTACTTC.

The CDR3 here is CSAKGGSLVTEAFF. The CDR3 nucleotides are TGCAGCGCTAAAGGGGGCAGTCTTGTCACTGAAGCTTTCTTT. The J gene is TRBJ1-1, the V gene TRBV29-1; TRBD1 matches 7 bases. With V trimmed by 7 bases and J by 4 bases, 12 bases remained unmatched. Germline V CDR1 and CDR2: SQVTM, ANQGSEA. The CDR3 sequence is 14 residues long.

The V gene is TRBV5-1, the J gene TRBJ2-7; 8 nucleotides match TRBD2. CDR3 length: 17 residues. Germline assignment: CDR1 SGHRS and CDR2 YFSETQ. J gave up 1 base and V 1 base, and 10 bases lay outside the gene matches. CDR3 loop: CASSLKLAGRGSYEQYF. The DNA of the CDR3 is TGCGCCAGCAGCTTGAAATTAGCGGGGCGGGGGTCCTACGAGCAGTACTTC.

This chain links TRBV7-6 with TRBJ1-1, with D maybe TRBD1 (5 bases). With 1 base removed from V and 6 bases from J, the gap between germline ends came to 9 bases. The CDR3 covers 13 residues. In germline, CDR1 is SGHVS, CDR2 FNYEAQ. The CDR3: CASSLDGDAEAFF. The CDR3 DNA follows: TGTGCCAGCAGCTTAGATGGGGACGCTGAAGCTTTCTTT. Filled out from reference TRBV7-6 and TRBJ1-1, the complete variable domain reads GAGVSQSPRYKVTKRGQDVALRCDPISGHVSLYWYRQALGQGPEFLTYFNYEAQQDKSGLPNDRFSAERPEGSISTLTIQRTEQRDSAMYRCASSLDGDAEAFFGQGTRLTVV.

The rearrangement links TRBV12-3 or TRBV12-4 to TRBJ2-5; maybe TRBD2 (6 bases). The CDR3 totals 16 residues. V was pared by 1 base and J by 0 bases, with 12 bases between. The CDR3 loop reads CASSLEAGTHQETQYF. CDR3 sequence (DNA): TGTGCCAGCAGTTTAGAAGCCGGGACTCACCAAGAGACCCAGTACTTC.

This clonotype appeared a few times. The chain employs TRBV20-1 and TRBJ2-1, with 10 bases lining up with TRBD2. V gave up 0 bases and J gave up 9 bases; unmatched junction bases: 8. This CDR3 has 15 residues. Germline CDR1 reads DFQATT; CDR2 reads SNEGSKA (reference sequence). The CDR3 reads CSARDRTSGTSEQFF. The CDR3 nucleotides are TGCAGTGCTAGAGATCGAACTAGCGGGACGTCTGAGCAGTTCTTC.

V usage is TRBV9 and J usage is TRBJ2-1, with a weak D call TRBD2 (5 bases). CDR3 length equals 13 residues. The V gene's germline CDR1 is SGDLS and CDR2 YYNGEE. The V end was cut by 1 base, the J end by 8 bases, with 10 bases between. CDR3 in DNA: TGTGCCAGCAGCGTAACTAGTGGCCATGAGCAGTTCTTC. Residues: CASSVTSGHEQFF.

J is TRBJ1-2 and V is TRBV7-9, with 7 nucleotides matching TRBD1. The V segment lost 6 bases and the J segment 2 bases; nucleotides outside the gene matches: 12. The CDR3 has 16 residues. The germline CDR1 and CDR2 sequences are SEHNR and FQNEAQ (reference sequence). DNA of the CDR3: TGTGCCAGCAGACACCGGGACAGTCTAAGCAACTATGGCTACACCTTC. Its protein product is CASRHRDSLSNYGYTF. Full variable domain (remainder filled in from reference TRBV7-9 and TRBJ1-2): DTGVSQNPRHKITKRGQNVTFRCDPISEHNRLYWYRQTLGQGPEFLTYFQNEAQLEKSRLLSDRFSAERPKGSFSTLEIQRTEQGDSAMYLCASRHRDSLSNYGYTFGSGTRLTVV.

There are a few counts of this clonotype. The rearrangement uses TRBV2 and TRBJ2-4, with 15 bases identical to TRBD2. Looked up from germline, CDR1 is SNHLY and CDR2 is FYNNEI. V trimming: 6 bases; J trimming: 9 bases; junction bases outside the gene matches: 9. This CDR3 contains 16 residues. The chain's CDR3 is CASSVGLAGGEGIQYF. CDR3 DNA: TGTGCCAGCAGCGTCGGACTAGCGGGAGGGGAGGGCATTCAGTACTTC.

This clonotype came up a few times. The V gene is TRBV24-1, the J gene TRBJ2-1, with 12 bases that match TRBD2. Germline CDR1 is KGHDR and CDR2 is SFDVKD. Trimming at V came to 3 bases and at J to 8 bases, leaving 4 bases not matched to a gene. The CDR3 sequence is 15 residues long. CDR3 in amino acids: CATSDPSGRDDEQFF. The DNA of the CDR3 is TGTGCCACCAGTGATCCTAGCGGGAGGGACGATGAGCAGTTCTTC.

The chain employs TRBV5-1 and TRBJ2-5, with no clear D. Germline V gene sequence: CDR1 SGHRS, CDR2 YFSETQ. The length of the CDR3 is 14 residues. V was trimmed by 0 bases and J by 4 bases, leaving 10 bases between them. CDR3 coding DNA: TGCGCCAGCAGCTTGGGTAGCCTGGCAGAGACCCAGTACTTC. Amino acids: CASSLGSLAETQYF.

This sequence joins TRBV7-9 and TRBJ2-5; D is perhaps TRBD2 (6 bases). Germline loops: CDR1 SEHNR, CDR2 FQNEAQ (reference sequence). The CDR3 totals 15 residues. The V and J ends lost 1 base and 5 bases respectively, with 14 bases between them. The CDR3 loop is CASSLGELAAETQYF. CDR3 nucleotides: TGTGCCAGCAGCTTAGGCGAACTAGCTGCGGAGACCCAGTACTTC.

This clonotype was seen ten or more times. V usage is TRBV7-2 and J usage is TRBJ1-2; no clear D gene. The germline V gene has CDR1 SGHTA and CDR2 FQGNSA. The CDR3 contains 14 residues. V lost 4 bases and J 4 bases, leaving 13 bases between the germline ends. The CDR3 is CASSSQRDSYGYTF. The CDR3 coding sequence is TGTGCCAGCAGCTCCCAACGCGATAGCTATGGCTACACCTTC.

This clonotype has more than one count but fewer than ten. V and J are TRBV7-8 and TRBJ1-5; 7 bases fit TRBD1. This CDR3 comprises 17 residues. Germline trimming cut 0 bases from V and 1 base from J; bases unmatched to any gene: 6. The V gene's germline CDR1 is SGHVS and CDR2 FQNEAQ. The CDR3 region is CASSLAGPRGSNQPQHF. The CDR3 DNA reads as TGTGCCAGCAGCTTAGCAGGGCCCAGGGGGAGCAATCAGCCCCAGCATTTT.

The chain combines TRBV11-2 with TRBJ2-7, with D uncertain. Trimming stripped 9 bases from V and 5 bases from J, with 20 bases between. This CDR3 has 14 residues. Germline loops: CDR1 SGHAT, CDR2 FQNNGV. DNA for the CDR3: TGTGCCAGTACCTTAGACCCAATCTTGGACGAGCAGTACTTC. Protein sequence: CASTLDPILDEQYF.

This clonotype was counted many times. One end of the junction is discordant with germline, which a read error may explain. V gene TRBV18 combines with J gene TRBJ1-1; maybe TRBD1 (5 bases). Germline-derived CDR1 and CDR2 are KGHSH and LQKENI. The CDR3 has 13 amino acids. CDR3: CASSEGLNTEAFF. CDR3 in DNA: TGCGCCAGCAGTGAGGGGCTGAACACTGAAGCTTTCTTT.

In this sample, this clonotype turned up many times. CDR3 sequence (DNA): TGTGCCAGCAGTGCCTCCGGGTCGGGACATGGCTACACCTTC. Translated, it gives CASSASGSGHGYTF. The chain uses TRBV6-5 and TRBJ1-2, with a tentative D call TRBD1 (5 bases). Germline V gives CDR1 MNHEY, CDR2 SVGAGI. V lost 5 bases and J lost 6, with 16 bases in between. CDR3 size: 14 residues.

This rearrangement joins TRBV28 to TRBJ2-5, with 11 bases matching TRBD2. Near its end, the DNA agrees better with TRBJ2-1, so the J call may be wrong. Looked up from germline, CDR1 is MDHEN and CDR2 is SYDVKM. The CDR3 totals 15 residues. The CDR3 sequence: CASSPTSGGSPAQFF. The CDR3 nucleotides are TGTGCCAGCAGTCCAACTAGCGGGGGATCACCCGCACAGTTCTTC.